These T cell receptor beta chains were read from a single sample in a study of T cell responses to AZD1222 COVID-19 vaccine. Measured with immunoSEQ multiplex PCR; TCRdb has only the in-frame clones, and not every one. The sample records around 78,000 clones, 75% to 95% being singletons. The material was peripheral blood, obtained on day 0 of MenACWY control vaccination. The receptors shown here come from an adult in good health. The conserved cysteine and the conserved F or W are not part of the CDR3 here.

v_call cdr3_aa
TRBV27 ASSTISGRSSYEQY
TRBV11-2 ASSLSGRGSGYNEQF
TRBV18 ASSPSRESYEQY
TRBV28 ASSLGGTYRHYGYT
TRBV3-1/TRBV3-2 ASSLTGEAF
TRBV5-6 ASVGGGMNTEAF
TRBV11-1 ASSSATAFRDNEQF
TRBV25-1 ASSESSTDRV
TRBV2 ASSPAQGAPYNEQF
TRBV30 AWSRGTGGSYT
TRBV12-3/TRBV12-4 ASSFGGSYEQY
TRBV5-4 ASSLSGEQF
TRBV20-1 SASQSGNTEAF
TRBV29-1 SSTDSGNTIY
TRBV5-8 ASSLGTYEQY
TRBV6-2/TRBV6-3 ASSLGPTEAF
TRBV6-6 ASTQGLAGFYEQY
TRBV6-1 ASSDQGRETQY
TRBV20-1 SASPGEAYEQY
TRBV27 ASGFTGSPLH
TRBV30 AWGTSRSGNTIY
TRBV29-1 SVGTGGSRGYT
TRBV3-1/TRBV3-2 ASSHPQTLGNEQF